This T cell receptor (beta chain) was documented in a study of blood T cell repertoires in COVID-19. As for the study in general: In each case, the material was cDNA or gDNA derived from T cells, B-cell-depleted T cells, or PBMCs.

CDR1 and CDR2 (germline): MDHEN, SYDVKM. CDR3 length equals 16 residues. V lost 3 bases, J lost 4 bases, and 16 bases lay in between. As processed by the authors: How many nucleated cells were present was estimated from reference gene primer amplification. TCRdb keeps only in-frame clones here, not all; method: immunoSEQ multiplex PCR. Clone size and the V and J calls come from that table; the DNA yielded D and trimming. The sample lists under 150,000 clones; 80% to 90% were seen once. Sequencing input: peripheral blood. This TCR came from an older woman with active COVID-19. The J gene is TRBJ1-3, the V gene TRBV28, with D maybe TRBD1 (6 bases). The CDR3 sequence is CASSLTGGAEGNTIYF. Written as DNA, the CDR3 is TGTGCCAGCAGTTTGACGGGGGGCGCGGAGGGAAACACCATATATTTT.